This record concerns one T cell receptor beta chain sequence. What it recognizes is unknown. These data originate in a study of vaccination effects on CD4 cells after COVID-19. Overall study findings and caveats: Pronounced clonal contraction occurred in clones induced by infection and by vaccine late after vaccination.

Before sequencing took place, the ViraFEST assay used viral peptide pools to expand antigen-specific CD4+ T cells. Subsequent to 10 days of culture, CD4+ T cells were isolated. Vaccine recipients, nucleocapsid antibody negative, had no prior SARS-CoV-2 infection. IL-2 medium was substituted for half the medium on days 3 and 7. Germline CDR1 is SGDLS and CDR2 is YYNGEE. V dropped 3 bases and J dropped 6; count of bases not matched to a gene: 12. This CDR3 spans 16 amino acids. TCRdb's copy holds only in-frame clones and misses some; the assay was immunoSEQ multiplex PCR. The sample includes 24,000 or so clones, about three quarters of them seen just once.

The genes are TRBV9 and TRBJ2-1; 7 nucleotides match TRBD1. This sequence was found in a human donor who received a COVID-19 vaccine. The starting material was CD4+ T cells from PBMCs cultured with SARS-CoV-2 spike peptides, obtained before COVID-19 vaccination. CDR3 nucleotides: TGTGCCAGCAGCGGCGGACCGGGACAGTTAGGCAATGAGCAGTTCTTC. Protein: CASSGGPGQLGNEQFF. The full variable domain, its missing parts supplied by reference TRBV9 and TRBJ2-1, is DSGVTQTPKHLITATGQRVTLRCSPRSGDLSVYWYQQSLDQGLQFLIQYYNGEERAKGNILERFSAQQFPDLHSELNLSSLELGDSALYFCASSGGPGQLGNEQFFGPGTRLTVL.